This T cell receptor (beta chain) originates from a study of blood T cells in healthy people across ages. For the study at large: About one barcoded beta molecule per two T cells was the capture yield of template switching.

The study's findings and limits: Reliance upon unsorted PBMCs precluded definitive naive versus antigen-experienced comparison. The diversity estimates, figures obtained from one million T cells, were considered underestimates.

Trimming took 5 bases from V and 2 from J, leaving 7 bases between them. The germline V gene encodes CDR1 SEHNR and CDR2 FQNEAQ (reference sequence). The CDR3 runs to 12 residues. A J-beta primer mix and a sample-barcoded 5' primer were used in a second PCR of about 7 to 11 cycles. TCRdb itself ran the 5' RACE reads through MiXCR, one entry per CDR3 protein. The sample holds roughly 1.6 million distinct CDR3 sequences, roughly 32% seen once. With respect to this clonotype: What it recognizes is unknown.

Staff drew around 10 milliliters of peripheral blood from each donor. The V gene is TRBV7-9, the J gene TRBJ2-7; the D is unclear. The clonotype comes from a woman aged 25-40 years in good health. Source material: blood. For the CDR3, the DNA is TGTGCCAGCAGCCGGATCCCCTACGAGCAGTACTTC. As protein: CASSRIPYEQYF.